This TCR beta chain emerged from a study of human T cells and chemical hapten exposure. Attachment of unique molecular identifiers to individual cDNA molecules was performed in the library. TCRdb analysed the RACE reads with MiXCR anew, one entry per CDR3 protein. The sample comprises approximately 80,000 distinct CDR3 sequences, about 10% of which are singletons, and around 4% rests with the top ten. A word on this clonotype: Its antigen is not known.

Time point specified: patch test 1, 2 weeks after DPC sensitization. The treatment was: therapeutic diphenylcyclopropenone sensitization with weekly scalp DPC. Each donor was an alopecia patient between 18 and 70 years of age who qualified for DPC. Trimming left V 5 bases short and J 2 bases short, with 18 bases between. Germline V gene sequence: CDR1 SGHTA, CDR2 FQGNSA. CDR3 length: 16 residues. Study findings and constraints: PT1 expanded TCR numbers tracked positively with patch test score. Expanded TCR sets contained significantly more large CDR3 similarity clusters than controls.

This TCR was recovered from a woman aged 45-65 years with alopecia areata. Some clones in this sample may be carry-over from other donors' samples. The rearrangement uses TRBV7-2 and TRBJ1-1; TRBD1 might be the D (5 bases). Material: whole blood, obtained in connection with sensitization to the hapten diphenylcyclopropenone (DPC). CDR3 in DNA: TGTGCCAGCAGCGCCTCTAGGGGCAGAGCCAACACTGAAGCTTTCTTT. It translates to CASSASRGRANTEAFF.